Listed below are T cell receptor beta chains from one sample, sequenced in a study of OX40 agonist ivuxolimab in advanced cancers. Generated by immunoSEQ multiplex PCR, the TCRdb table keeps only in-frame clones and is missing some. This table has about 20,000 clones, around 89% appearing once. The sample consisted of CD4+ or CD8+ T cells sorted from blood, taken in a trial of the OX40 agonist ivuxolimab. The source of these receptors is an adult with an advanced solid tumor such as melanoma, head and neck, liver or kidney cancer. CDR3s leave out the opening cysteine and the closing phenylalanine or tryptophan. The order of the fields is V gene, J gene, CDR3 protein.

TRBV6-1	TRBJ1-5	ASDSRGQYQPQH
TRBV2	TRBJ2-3	ASSELAGGFTDTQY
TRBV27	TRBJ2-1	ASSLSLEGRKPYNEQF
TRBV27	TRBJ2-7	ASSYLGGYEQY
TRBV14	TRBJ1-1	ASSQWDRAAF
TRBV7-9	TRBJ1-2	ASSPYAQGANYGYT
TRBV27	TRBJ2-2	ASSLSDTGELF
TRBV2	TRBJ2-1	ASDRDRGGGEQF
TRBV2	TRBJ2-7	ASKGVGEQY
TRBV2	TRBJ2-7	ASSLGALYEQY
TRBV4-1	TRBJ2-7	ASSQGPRQDPYEQY
TRBV11-2	TRBJ2-1	ASSRRTDNEQF
TRBV11-2	TRBJ2-3	ASSLSWGGTDTQY
TRBV9	TRBJ2-3	ASTPRGRGDTQY
TRBV5-4	TRBJ2-7	ASSLGRSSYEQY
TRBV7-9	TRBJ1-2	ASSLGEINYGYT
TRBV5-1	TRBJ2-7	ASSLAGSYEQY
TRBV5-1	TRBJ1-2	ASSKGQGLDYGYT
TRBV2	TRBJ2-7	ASSGVEQY
TRBV18	TRBJ1-6	ASSPRDRGPKLH
TRBV10-1	TRBJ2-7	ASSERPGGLGEQY
TRBV27	TRBJ2-3	ASSLGQFTDTQY
TRBV29-1	TRBJ2-1	SVELLLRDRTYNEQF
TRBV11-2	TRBJ2-3	ASSLVGPETDTQY
TRBV9	TRBJ2-1	ASSGASYNEQF
TRBV7-8	TRBJ2-7	ASSSRDDYEQY
TRBV5-1	TRBJ2-3	ASSLQGQGRTDTQY
TRBV2	NA	ASSDWLAEPYEQY
TRBV11-2	TRBJ2-7	ASSANYEQY
TRBV13	TRBJ2-7	ASSLRRTGNYEQY
TRBV4-1	TRBJ1-2	ASSHVPGQGYGYT
TRBV7-8	TRBJ2-7	ASSPGQQNPYEQY